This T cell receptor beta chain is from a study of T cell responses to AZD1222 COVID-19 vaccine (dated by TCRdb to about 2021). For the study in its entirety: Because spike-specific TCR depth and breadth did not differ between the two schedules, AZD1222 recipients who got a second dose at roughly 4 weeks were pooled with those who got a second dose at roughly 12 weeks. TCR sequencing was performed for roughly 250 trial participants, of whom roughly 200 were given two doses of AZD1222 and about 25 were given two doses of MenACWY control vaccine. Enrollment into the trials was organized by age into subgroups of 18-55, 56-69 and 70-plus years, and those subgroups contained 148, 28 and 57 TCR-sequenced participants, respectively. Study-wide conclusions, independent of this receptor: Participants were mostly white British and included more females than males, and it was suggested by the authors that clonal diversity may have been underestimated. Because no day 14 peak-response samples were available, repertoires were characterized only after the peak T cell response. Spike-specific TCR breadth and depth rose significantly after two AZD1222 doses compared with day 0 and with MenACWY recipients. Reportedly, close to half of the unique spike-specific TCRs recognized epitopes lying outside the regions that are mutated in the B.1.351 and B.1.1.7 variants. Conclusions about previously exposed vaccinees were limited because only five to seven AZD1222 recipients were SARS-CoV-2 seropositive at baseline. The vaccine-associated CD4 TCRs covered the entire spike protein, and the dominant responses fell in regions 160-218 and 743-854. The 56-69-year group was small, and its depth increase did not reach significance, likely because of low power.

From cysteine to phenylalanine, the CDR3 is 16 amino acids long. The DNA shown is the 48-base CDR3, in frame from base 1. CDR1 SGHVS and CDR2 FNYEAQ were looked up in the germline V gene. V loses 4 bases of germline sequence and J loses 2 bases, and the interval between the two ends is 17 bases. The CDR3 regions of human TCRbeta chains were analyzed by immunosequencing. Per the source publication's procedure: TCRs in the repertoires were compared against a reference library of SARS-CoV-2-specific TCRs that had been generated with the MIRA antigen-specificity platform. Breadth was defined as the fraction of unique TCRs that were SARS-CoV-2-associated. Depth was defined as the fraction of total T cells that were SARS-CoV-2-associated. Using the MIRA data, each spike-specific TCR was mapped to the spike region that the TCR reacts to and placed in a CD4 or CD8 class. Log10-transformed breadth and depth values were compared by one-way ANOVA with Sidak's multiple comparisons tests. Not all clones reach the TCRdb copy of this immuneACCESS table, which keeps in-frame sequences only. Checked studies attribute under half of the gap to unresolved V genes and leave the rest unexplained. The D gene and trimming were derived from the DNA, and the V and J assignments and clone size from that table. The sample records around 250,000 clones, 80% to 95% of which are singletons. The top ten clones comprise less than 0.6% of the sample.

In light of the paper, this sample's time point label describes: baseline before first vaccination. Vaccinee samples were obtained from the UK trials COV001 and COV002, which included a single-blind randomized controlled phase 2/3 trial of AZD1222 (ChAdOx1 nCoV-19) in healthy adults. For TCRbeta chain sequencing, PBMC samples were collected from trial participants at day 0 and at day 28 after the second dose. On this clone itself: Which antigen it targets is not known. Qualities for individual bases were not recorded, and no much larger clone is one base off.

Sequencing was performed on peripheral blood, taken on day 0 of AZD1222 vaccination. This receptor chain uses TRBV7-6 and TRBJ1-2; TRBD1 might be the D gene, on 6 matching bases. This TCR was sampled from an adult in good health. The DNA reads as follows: TGTGCCAGCAGCTCTGAAACACGGACAGACAACTATGGCTACACCTTC. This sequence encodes CASSSETRTDNYGYTF.